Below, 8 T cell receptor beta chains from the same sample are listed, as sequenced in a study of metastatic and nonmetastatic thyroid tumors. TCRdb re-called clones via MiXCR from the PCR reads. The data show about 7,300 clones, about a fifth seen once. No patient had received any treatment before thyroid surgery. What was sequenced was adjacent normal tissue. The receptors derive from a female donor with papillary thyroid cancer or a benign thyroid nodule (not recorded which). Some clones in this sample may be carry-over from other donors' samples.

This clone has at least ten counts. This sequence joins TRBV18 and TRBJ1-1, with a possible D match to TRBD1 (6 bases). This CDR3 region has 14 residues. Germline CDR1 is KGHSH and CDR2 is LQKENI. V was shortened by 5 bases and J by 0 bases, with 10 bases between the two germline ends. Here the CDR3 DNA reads TGTGCCAGCTCAATCGACAGGTTGAACACTGAAGCTTTCTTT. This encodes CASSIDRLNTEAFF.

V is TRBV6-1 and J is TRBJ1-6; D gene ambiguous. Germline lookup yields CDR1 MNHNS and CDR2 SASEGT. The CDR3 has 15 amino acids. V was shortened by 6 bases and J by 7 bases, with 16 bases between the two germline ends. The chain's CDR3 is CASRAWRGGNSPLHF. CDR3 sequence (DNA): TGTGCCAGCAGAGCCTGGCGGGGTGGGAATTCACCCCTCCACTTT.

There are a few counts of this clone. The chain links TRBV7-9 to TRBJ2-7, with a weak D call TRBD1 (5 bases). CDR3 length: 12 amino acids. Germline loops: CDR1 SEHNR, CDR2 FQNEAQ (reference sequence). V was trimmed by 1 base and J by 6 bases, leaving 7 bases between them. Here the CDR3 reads CASSLVGAEQYF. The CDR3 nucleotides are TGTGCCAGCAGCTTAGTAGGGGCCGAGCAGTACTTC.

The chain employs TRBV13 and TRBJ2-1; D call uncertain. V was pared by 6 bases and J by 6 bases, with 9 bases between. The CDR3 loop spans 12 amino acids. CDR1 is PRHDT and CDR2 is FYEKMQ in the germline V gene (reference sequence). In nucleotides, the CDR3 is TGTGCCAGCAGTTCCAGTGTCAATGAGCAGTTCTTC. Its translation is CASSSSVNEQFF.

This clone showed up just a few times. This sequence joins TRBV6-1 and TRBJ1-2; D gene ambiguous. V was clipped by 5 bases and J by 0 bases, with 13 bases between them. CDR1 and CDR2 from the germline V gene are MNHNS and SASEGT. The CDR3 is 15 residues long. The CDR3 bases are TGTGCCAGCAGTTCGCGGACTGTAGCTAACTATGGCTACACCTTC. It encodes CASSSRTVANYGYTF.

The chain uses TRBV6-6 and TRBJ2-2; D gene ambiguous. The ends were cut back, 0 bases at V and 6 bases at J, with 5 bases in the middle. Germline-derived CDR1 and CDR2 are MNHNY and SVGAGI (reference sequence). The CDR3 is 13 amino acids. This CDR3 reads CASSYSRSGELFF. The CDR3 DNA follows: TGTGCCAGCAGTTACTCGAGGTCCGGGGAGCTGTTTTTT.

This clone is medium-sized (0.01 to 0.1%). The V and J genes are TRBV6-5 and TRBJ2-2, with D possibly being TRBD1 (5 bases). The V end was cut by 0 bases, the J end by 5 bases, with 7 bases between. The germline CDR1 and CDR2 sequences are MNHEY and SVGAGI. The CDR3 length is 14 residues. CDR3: CASSYSSGTGELFF. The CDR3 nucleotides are TGTGCCAGCAGTTACTCCTCAGGGACCGGGGAGCTGTTTTTT.

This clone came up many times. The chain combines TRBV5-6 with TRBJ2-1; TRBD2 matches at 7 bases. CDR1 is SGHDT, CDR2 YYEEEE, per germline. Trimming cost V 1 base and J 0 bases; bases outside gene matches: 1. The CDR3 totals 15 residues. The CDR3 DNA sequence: TGTGCCAGCAGCTTGAGCGGGAACTCCTACAATGAGCAGTTCTTC. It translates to CASSLSGNSYNEQFF.